This T cell receptor (beta chain) was profiled in a study of T cell responses to AZD1222 COVID-19 vaccine. Regarding the study as a whole: Only a handful of AZD1222 recipients, several in all, had baseline seropositivity. Unmutated variant regions are reportedly targeted by nearly half of spike-specific TCRs. Most donors were white British and more were female, and clonal diversity was possibly underestimated. Spike-wide vaccine-associated CD4 TCRs dominated at 160-218 and 743-854.

On this clone itself: The antigen is undetermined.

CDR3 length equals 13 residues. Germline V gene lookup returns CDR1 SGHAT and CDR2 FQNNGV. Trimming left V 5 bases short and J 0 bases short, with 6 bases between. Produced via immunoSEQ multiplex PCR; TCRdb's table is partial and in-frame only. The repertoire consists of about 88,000 clones, with roughly nine tenths occurring once and the leading ten covering 4% to 5%. The chain has TRBV11-2 and TRBJ2-3; D unclear. The sequence was collected from an adult who received the AZD1222 COVID-19 vaccine. The sample consisted of peripheral blood, taken 28 days after the second AZD1222 dose. CDR3 protein: CASSGPSTDTQYF. CDR3 sequence (DNA): TGTGCCAGCAGCGGTCCTAGCACAGATACGCAGTATTTT. The whole variable domain, remainder taken from reference TRBV11-2 and TRBJ2-3, is EAGVAQSPRYKIIEKRQSVAFWCNPISGHATLYWYQQILGQGPKLLIQFQNNGVVDDSQLPKDRFSAERLKGVDSTLKIQPAKLEDSAVYLCASSGPSTDTQYFGPGTRLTVL.